The 22 T cell receptor beta chains below were found in one sample sequenced in a study of blood T cell repertoires in COVID-19. Produced via immunoSEQ multiplex PCR; TCRdb's table is partial and in-frame only. This table has 200,000 to 250,000 clones, about 80% appearing once. The specimen sequenced was peripheral blood. The receptors come from a woman aged 45-59 years with acute or convalescent COVID-19.

There are a few counts of this clone. V and J are TRBV30 and TRBJ2-2, with a possible D match to TRBD1 (6 bases). The V gene's germline CDR1 is GTSNPN and CDR2 SVGIG (reference sequence). The CDR3 is 16 amino acids. Trimming shortened V by 0 bases and J by 6 bases, and 17 bases separated the two germline ends. CDR3 in DNA: TGTGCCTGGAGTGTATTGGTACAGGGATCGGCCGGGGAGCTGTTTTTT. Amino acids: CAWSVLVQGSAGELFF.

The chain carries TRBV14 and TRBJ1-2; D not resolved. Trimming pared 3 bases from V and 1 base from J, leaving 9 bases between. The V gene's germline CDR1 is SGHDN and CDR2 FVKESK. CDR3 length: 14 residues. The CDR3 DNA reads TGTGCCAGCAGCCAGAGTCCTTTTAACTATGGCTACACCTTC. It yields the protein CASSQSPFNYGYTF.

This chain connects TRBV4-1 to TRBJ1-3, with 7 bases identical to TRBD1. The CDR3 runs 15 residues. CDR1 and CDR2 from the germline V gene are MGHRA and YSYEKL. V lost 4 bases to trimming and J lost 4 bases; unmatched junction nucleotides: 7. The CDR3 loop reads CASSLSGGQGNTIYF. The DNA of the CDR3 is TGCGCCAGCAGCCTAAGCGGGGGACAGGGAAACACCATATATTTT.

This sequence joins TRBV24-1 and TRBJ2-5; 7 nucleotides line up with TRBD1. The CDR3 runs to 15 residues. Germline values: CDR1 KGHDR, CDR2 SFDVKD. Losses at the gene ends were 2 bases for V and 6 bases for J; bases not matched to a gene: 8. This CDR3 reads CATSDWGQTIQTQYF. The CDR3 DNA reads as TGTGCCACCAGTGATTGGGGACAGACTATCCAGACCCAGTACTTC.

The V and J genes are TRBV5-1 and TRBJ2-3, with 9 bases matching TRBD2. The germline CDR1 and CDR2 sequences are SGHRS and YFSETQ. The length of the CDR3 is 17 residues. The V and J ends lost 2 bases and 0 bases, in that order; junction bases with no gene match: 7. CDR3 DNA sequence: TGCGCCAGCAGCTTTGATGGGACTAGCAGTAGCACAGATACGCAGTATTTT. Its protein is CASSFDGTSSSTDTQYF.

This clone was seen a handful of times. This chain links TRBV5-1 with TRBJ2-3, with a weak D call TRBD1 (6 bases). Trimming removed 0 bases at V and 3 bases at J, with 11 bases between. The CDR3 is 15 residues long. Germline V gene sequence: CDR1 SGHRS, CDR2 YFSETQ. Written as DNA, the CDR3 is TGCGCCAGCAGCTTGGCCAGGGGCCGAACAGATACGCAGTATTTT. Protein sequence: CASSLARGRTDTQYF.

The chain links TRBV5-1 to TRBJ2-1; D possibly corresponds to TRBD2 (6 bases). This CDR3 is built from 14 residues. CDR1 is SGHRS and CDR2 is YFSETQ in the germline V gene. As DNA, the CDR3 is TGCTCCACCCGGGCGGGACGCTCCTACAATGAGCAGTTCTTC. This sequence encodes CSTRAGRSYNEQFF.

The table lists this clone with a few counts. The genes are TRBV5-1 and TRBJ1-6; 10 bases are a match to TRBD1. The V segment lost 4 bases and the J segment 12 bases; nucleotides outside the gene matches: 10. This CDR3 is built from 15 residues. CDR1 SGHRS and CDR2 YFSETQ come from the germline V gene. CDR3 in DNA: TGCGCCAGCAGCCCCGGACAGGGGGGGCGAGAACCCCTCCACTTT. It specifies CASSPGQGGREPLHF.

The rearrangement joins TRBV18 to TRBJ2-7; 14 nucleotides match TRBD2. This CDR3 has 17 amino acids. Germline CDR1 and CDR2: KGHSH and LQKENI. Losses at the gene ends were 3 bases for V and 5 bases for J; bases not matched to a gene: 9. The chain's CDR3 is CASSPRLAGGPKDEQYF. DNA for the CDR3: TGTGCCAGCTCACCCCGACTAGCGGGAGGGCCGAAGGACGAGCAGTACTTC.

V is TRBV6-2 or TRBV6-3 and J is TRBJ1-2; possible D gene TRBD1, 5 bases. The ends were cut back, 5 bases at V and 5 bases at J, with 15 bases in the middle. The CDR3 loop spans 14 amino acids. Germline loops: CDR1 MNHEY, CDR2 SVGEGT. DNA for the CDR3: TGTGCCAGCAGTCGCCCACAGGACCGTTATGGCTACACCTTC. This translates into CASSRPQDRYGYTF.

V usage is TRBV2 and J usage is TRBJ1-6; a possible D gene is TRBD1 (5 bases). The V gene lost 4 bases and the J gene lost 9 bases, with 13 bases spanning the gap. The V gene's germline CDR1 is SNHLY and CDR2 FYNNEI. This CDR3 spans 14 amino acids. The CDR3 here is CASSVDSLTSPLHF. For the CDR3, the DNA is TGTGCCAGCAGTGTAGACAGCCTGACTTCACCCCTCCACTTT.

V is TRBV12-3 or TRBV12-4 and J is TRBJ1-1, with unresolved D. The V gene lost 1 base and the J gene lost 1 base, with 4 bases spanning the gap. CDR3 length: 13 amino acids. The CDR3 DNA reads TGTGCCAGCAGTTTAGTCAGGAACACTGAAGCTTTCTTT. The encoded protein is CASSLVRNTEAFF.

In this sample, this clone turned up once. V gene TRBV9 combines with J gene TRBJ2-5, with a weak D call TRBD1 (6 bases). CDR1 and CDR2 (germline): SGDLS, YYNGEE. The V gene lost 0 bases and the J gene lost 5 bases, with 14 bases spanning the gap. This CDR3 has 15 amino acids. The DNA for the CDR3 is TGTGCCAGCAGCGTAGGTGGCAGGGGCGGGGAGACCCAGTACTTC. Translation: CASSVGGRGGETQYF.

This clone was found a few times. The gene calls are TRBV12-3 or TRBV12-4 and TRBJ1-2; no clear D. V lost 8 bases, J lost 0 bases, and 7 bases lay in between. This CDR3 has 12 residues. CDR3 sequence reads: CASSHTNYGYTF. The CDR3 region has the DNA TGTGCCAGCTCACACACTAACTATGGCTACACCTTC.

Written as DNA, the CDR3 is TGTGCCAGCAGCCAAGATATCGTCCTCGGGGAAGCCTACGAGCAGTACTTC. It yields the protein CASSQDIVLGEAYEQYF. This rearrangement joins TRBV3-1 (or the pseudogene TRBV3-2) to TRBJ2-7, with D maybe TRBD2 (5 bases). The CDR3 has 17 amino acids. V lost 0 bases and J 2 bases, leaving 17 bases between the germline ends. In germline, CDR1 is LGHDT, CDR2 YNNKEL (reference sequence).

The chain has TRBV18 and TRBJ1-2, with 11 bases fitting TRBD1. This CDR3 comprises 16 residues. Unmatched junction bases numbered 8, after V lost 4 bases and J lost 4 bases. Germline V gene data show CDR1 as KGHSH and CDR2 as LQKENI. The CDR3 DNA reads TGTGCCAGCTCACTCGGGACAGGGGGATTTTTCTATGGCTACACCTTC. Its translation is CASSLGTGGFFYGYTF.

This chain uses TRBV9 with TRBJ1-1; D unclear. This CDR3 has 13 amino acids. Trimming left V 4 bases short and J 2 bases short, with 9 bases between. CDR1 SGDLS and CDR2 YYNGEE come from the germline V gene. The CDR3 DNA sequence: TGTGCCAGCAGCCCGAGACACAACACTGAAGCTTTCTTT. Protein sequence: CASSPRHNTEAFF.

The rearrangement links TRBV5-5 to TRBJ1-5, with 9 bases identical to TRBD1. The germline CDR1 and CDR2 sequences are SGHKS and YYEKEE (reference sequence). The CDR3 sequence is 14 residues long. V shed 0 bases and J 6 bases; nucleotides not matched to a gene: 1. CDR3 sequence: CASSLGDRVQPQHF. CDR3 bases: TGTGCCAGCAGCTTGGGGGACAGGGTTCAGCCCCAGCATTTT.

The gene calls are TRBV19 and TRBJ1-5, with 9 bases matching TRBD1. The CDR3 extends over 16 amino acids. The germline gives CDR1 LNHDA, CDR2 SQIVND (reference sequence). V shed 1 base, J shed 4 bases, and the junction held 5 bases outside the gene matches. CDR3 residues: CASSIVGQGWNQPQHF. As DNA, the CDR3 is TGTGCCAGTAGTATAGTAGGACAGGGGTGGAATCAGCCCCAGCATTTT.

This clone was seen a handful of times. The rearrangement links TRBV3-1 (or the pseudogene TRBV3-2) to TRBJ1-6, with TRBD1 identical over 7 bases. The ends lost 1 base at V and 9 bases at J; junction bases unmatched: 3. CDR1 and CDR2 (germline): LGHDT, YNNKEL (reference sequence). This CDR3 has 14 amino acids. The CDR3 spells CASSQAHRGSPLHF. The CDR3 nucleotides read TGTGCCAGCAGCCAAGCCCACAGGGGTTCACCCCTCCACTTT.

This clone was recorded once. The CDR3 loop is CASSPGTASRGTEAFF. The DNA of the CDR3 is TGTGCCAGCAGCCCGGGGACAGCGAGCCGGGGGACTGAAGCTTTCTTT. The rearrangement joins TRBV7-8 to TRBJ1-1; 7 bases line up with TRBD1. This CDR3 has 16 residues. Germline V gene lookup returns CDR1 SGHVS and CDR2 FQNEAQ. Trimming took 5 bases from V and 5 from J; bases not matched to a gene: 14.

The V gene is TRBV5-1, the J gene TRBJ2-1; 10 bases align to TRBD2. The CDR3 is 16 amino acids. Germline trimming cut 0 bases from V and 9 bases from J; bases unmatched to any gene: 9. CDR1 is SGHRS, CDR2 YFSETQ, per germline. The CDR3 region is CASSLAQLAGAVEQFF. DNA for the CDR3: TGCGCCAGCAGCTTGGCACAGCTAGCGGGAGCGGTTGAGCAGTTCTTC.